The sequence of this T cell receptor beta chain was determined in a study of T cells in Graves' hyperthyroidism and ophthalmopathy. CDR1 and CDR2 from the germline V gene are SNHLY and FYNNEI. V was clipped by 7 bases and J by 6 bases, with 13 bases between them. The CDR3 length is 12 residues. Every diagnosis used clinical symptoms, serum thyroxine and TRAb, thyroid ultrasound and orbital computed tomography. PBMCs were sourced from more than 9 ml fresh peripheral blood. In this sample, this clonotype turned up many times. Using RNA transcripts as the source, TCR beta CDR3 regions were amplified. The study used the HTBI primer set for a first-round RT-PCR of the TCR CDR3. TCRdb reprocessed the multiplex PCR reads with MiXCR, giving one entry per CDR3 protein. This table holds 300,000 to 500,000 distinct CDR3 sequences, around an eighth found once.

Sequenced input: blood. The sequence was obtained from a man aged 50 or older with Graves' ophthalmopathy. The chain links TRBV2 to TRBJ2-7; D uncertain. DNA for the CDR3: TGTGCCAGCACCGATAGGAGTTTCGAGCAGTACTTC. Protein product: CASTDRSFEQYF.